A single sample gave rise to the 31 T cell receptor beta chains below, sequenced in a study of blood T cell repertoires in COVID-19. TCRdb's copy holds only in-frame clones and misses some; the assay was immunoSEQ multiplex PCR. Of approximately 300,000 clones listed, about nine tenths were seen once; the top ten hold about 10%. Sequencing was performed on PBMCs or T cells enriched from blood (not recorded which). These receptors were obtained from a young woman who had recovered from COVID-19.

In DNA form, the CDR3 reads TGTGCCAGCAGTGAAGTGTCCAGGGGGAACATTCAGTACTTC. It yields the protein CASSEVSRGNIQYF. The V call is TRBV6-1, the J call TRBJ2-4, with 7 bases aligning to TRBD1. The CDR3 runs to 14 residues. J gave up 7 bases and V 1 base, and 4 bases lay outside the gene matches. Germline CDR1 reads MNHNS; CDR2 reads SASEGT.

This clone was seen only a few times. The gene calls are TRBV4-1 and TRBJ1-5; 8 nucleotides match TRBD1. Looked up from germline, CDR1 is MGHRA and CDR2 is YSYEKL. The trim removed 4 bases at V and 1 base at J, leaving 3 bases unmatched. The CDR3 extends over 15 amino acids. For the CDR3, the DNA is TGCGCCAGCAGCCCCCCAGGGGGCAGCAATCAGCCCCAGCATTTT. Amino acids: CASSPPGGSNQPQHF.

The chain recombines TRBV24-1 with TRBJ1-5; 10 bases map to TRBD1. The V gene end was trimmed by 4 bases and the J gene end by 8 bases; junction bases not matched to a gene: 10. This CDR3 contains 16 residues. Looked up from germline, CDR1 is KGHDR and CDR2 is SFDVKD. The chain's CDR3 is CATSDMGQGLFEPQHF. DNA for the CDR3: TGTGCCACCAGTGACATGGGACAGGGGCTATTTGAGCCCCAGCATTTT.

Only one count was recorded for this clone. The chain is built from TRBV7-6 and TRBJ1-4; D gene uncertain. This CDR3 contains 14 residues. Germline CDR1 and CDR2: SGHVS and FNYEAQ. V lost 3 bases, J lost 5 bases, and 10 bases lay in between. Written as DNA, the CDR3 is TGTGCCAGCAGCTTTTCTGCGGGGAATGAAAAACTGTTTTTT. Translated: CASSFSAGNEKLFF. Using reference TRBV7-6 and TRBJ1-4 for the parts outside the CDR3, the full variable domain is GAGVSQSPRYKVTKRGQDVALRCDPISGHVSLYWYRQALGQGPEFLTYFNYEAQQDKSGLPNDRFSAERPEGSISTLTIQRTEQRDSAMYRCASSFSAGNEKLFFGSGTQLSVL.

The chain uses TRBV19 and TRBJ1-2; TRBD1 agrees at 11 bases. Trimming at V came to 5 bases and at J to 3 bases, leaving 14 bases not matched to a gene. This CDR3 has 18 amino acids. Germline V gene sequence: CDR1 LNHDA, CDR2 SQIVND (reference sequence). Written as DNA, the CDR3 is TGTGCCAGTAGTTCCGAGACCGGGACAGGGGGATCGGACTATGGCTACACCTTC. Protein product: CASSSETGTGGSDYGYTF. Looking up the rest from reference TRBV19 and TRBJ1-2 gives the full variable domain: DGGITQSPKYLFRKEGQNVTLSCEQNLNHDAMYWYRQDPGQGLRLIYYSQIVNDFQKGDIAEGYSVSREKKESFPLTVTSAQKNPTAFYLCASSSETGTGGSDYGYTFGSGTRLTVV.

A word on this clone: Other DNA sequences of this sample code for an identical CDR3. The chain combines TRBV11-2 with TRBJ2-2; 10 nucleotides line up with TRBD2. This CDR3 has 16 residues. Unmatched junction bases numbered 1, after V lost 2 bases and J lost 1 base. Germline CDR1 reads SGHAT; CDR2 reads FQNNGV. The CDR3 nucleotides are TGTGCCAGCAGCTTATTAGCGGGAGGGAACACCGGGGAGCTGTTTTTT. Protein product: CASSLLAGGNTGELFF. The entire variable domain, with the rest obtained from reference TRBV11-2 and TRBJ2-2, is as follows: EAGVAQSPRYKIIEKRQSVAFWCNPISGHATLYWYQQILGQGPKLLIQFQNNGVVDDSQLPKDRFSAERLKGVDSTLKIQPAKLEDSAVYLCASSLLAGGNTGELFFGEGSRLTVL.

The chain carries TRBV20-1 and TRBJ2-4; D uncertain. The CDR3 covers 11 residues. Germline CDR1 is DFQATT and CDR2 is SNEGSKA (reference sequence). Trimming took 3 bases from V and 8 from J, leaving 8 bases between them. CDR3: CSASSKDIQYF. Written as DNA, the CDR3 is TGCAGTGCTAGCAGTAAAGACATTCAGTACTTC.

This chain connects TRBV18 to TRBJ2-6, with D perhaps TRBD2 (6 bases). V was shortened by 3 bases and J by 1 base, with 13 bases between the two germline ends. This CDR3 spans 17 amino acids. In germline, CDR1 is KGHSH, CDR2 LQKENI. The CDR3 loop reads CASSPRDPGSGANVLTF. The DNA of the CDR3 is TGTGCCAGCTCACCGCGGGACCCCGGGTCTGGGGCCAACGTCCTGACTTTC.

This clone has just one count. This chain connects TRBV5-1 to TRBJ2-1; 7 bases agree with TRBD1. CDR3 size: 15 residues. With 3 bases clipped from V and 5 bases from J, the junction kept 8 bases outside the gene matches. CDR1 and CDR2 from the germline V gene are SGHRS and YFSETQ. CDR3 in amino acids: CASSSQGQRNNEQFF. As DNA, the CDR3 is TGCGCCAGCAGCTCCCAGGGACAGCGTAACAATGAGCAGTTCTTC.

V gene TRBV19 combines with J gene TRBJ2-7; 12 positions match TRBD1. The CDR3 has 14 residues. The V segment lost 3 bases and the J segment 7 bases; nucleotides outside the gene matches: 4. Germline lookup yields CDR1 LNHDA and CDR2 SQIVND (reference sequence). This chain's CDR3 is CASSMGQGAWEQYF. The CDR3, as DNA: TGTGCCAGTAGTATGGGACAGGGGGCGTGGGAGCAGTACTTC.

The chain carries TRBV18 and TRBJ1-5; no reliable D call. The CDR3 covers 14 residues. The germline V and J ends were trimmed by 2 bases and 5 bases, with 10 bases remaining between them. Germline loops: CDR1 KGHSH, CDR2 LQKENI. CDR3 in amino acids: CASSPGTSDQPQHF. The CDR3 DNA reads TGTGCCAGCTCACCAGGCACGAGCGATCAGCCCCAGCATTTT.

The chain has TRBV2 and TRBJ1-4; no firm D call. CDR3 length: 15 amino acids. CDR1 SNHLY and CDR2 FYNNEI come from the germline V gene. The ends were cut back, 6 bases at V and 3 bases at J, with 14 bases in the middle. CDR3 sequence: CASSDSGKANEKLFF. The CDR3, as DNA: TGTGCCAGCAGCGACTCCGGGAAAGCTAATGAAAAACTGTTTTTT.

This clone was found once. The rearrangement joins TRBV9 to TRBJ2-1, with TRBD2 identical over 12 bases. J was trimmed by 10 bases and V by 0 bases; bases with no gene match: 2. Germline-derived CDR1 and CDR2 are SGDLS and YYNGEE. There are 14 residues in the CDR3. The chain's CDR3 is CASSVASGGGEQFF. Here the CDR3 DNA reads TGTGCCAGCAGCGTAGCTAGCGGGGGGGGAGAGCAGTTCTTC.

The CDR3 loop reads CASSPGSHTEAFF. The CDR3 region has the DNA TGTGCCAGCAGCCCAGGCAGCCACACTGAAGCTTTCTTT. J is TRBJ1-1 and V is TRBV14, with D unresolved. This CDR3 contains 13 residues. The germline V and J ends were trimmed by 4 bases and 3 bases, with 9 bases remaining between them. In germline, CDR1 is SGHDN, CDR2 FVKESK.

In this sample, this clone turned up a few times. The gene calls are TRBV19 and TRBJ1-2; TRBD1 agrees at 7 bases. There are 13 residues in the CDR3. V gave up 7 bases and J gave up 4 bases; unmatched junction bases: 6. From germline, CDR1 is LNHDA and CDR2 SQIVND (reference sequence). The CDR3 protein is CASNFAGGYGYTF. The CDR3 region has the DNA TGTGCCAGTAACTTTGCAGGGGGCTATGGCTACACCTTC.

The rearrangement links TRBV5-4 to TRBJ1-1, with D unresolved. With 0 bases removed from V and 5 bases from J, the gap between germline ends came to 11 bases. CDR3 size: 14 residues. Germline V gene lookup returns CDR1 SGHNT and CDR2 YYREEE (reference sequence). The CDR3 nucleotides are TGTGCCAGCAGCTTGGCCGAGACAAGAACTGAAGCTTTCTTT. Amino acid sequence: CASSLAETRTEAFF.

V is TRBV5-1 and J is TRBJ2-1, with TRBD2 matching 13 bases. CDR1 is SGHRS and CDR2 is YFSETQ in the germline V gene. The CDR3 spans 16 residues. The V and J ends lost 4 bases and 4 bases, in that order; junction bases with no gene match: 5. The CDR3 reads CASSGGLAGLYNEQFF. The CDR3 DNA reads as TGCGCCAGCAGCGGGGGACTAGCGGGATTGTACAATGAGCAGTTCTTC.

This clone has more than one count but fewer than ten. This chain links TRBV19 with TRBJ1-3; D unresolved. This CDR3 comprises 14 residues. V shed 7 bases and J shed 2 bases, with 12 bases lying between them. CDR1 and CDR2 (germline): LNHDA, SQIVND (reference sequence). CDR3 sequence reads: CASIPVGPGNTIYF. In DNA form, the CDR3 reads TGTGCCAGTATCCCGGTGGGCCCTGGAAACACCATATATTTT.

V and J are TRBV10-3 and TRBJ1-1; D possibly corresponds to TRBD1 (6 bases). V shed 5 bases and J shed 3 bases, with 10 bases lying between them. CDR1 is ENHRY and CDR2 is SYGVKD in the germline V gene. CDR3 length equals 13 residues. The CDR3 DNA reads TGTGCCATCAGTCGACAGGAGGACACTGAAGCTTTCTTT. Translating gives CAISRQEDTEAFF.

The rearrangement uses TRBV3-1 (or the pseudogene TRBV3-2) and TRBJ2-1; 14 nucleotides align to TRBD2. CDR1 and CDR2 from the germline V gene are LGHDT and YNNKEL (reference sequence). V gave up 4 bases and J gave up 8 bases; unmatched junction bases: 13. This CDR3 is built from 18 residues. CDR3 in DNA: TGTGCCAGCAGCCGAAATGTTCCGGGACTAGCGGGGGCGGATGAGCAGTTCTTC. Residues: CASSRNVPGLAGADEQFF.

The chain couples TRBV9 to TRBJ1-1, with 9 nucleotides matching TRBD1. J gave up 8 bases and V 3 bases, and 20 bases lay outside the gene matches. The CDR3 runs 18 residues. CDR1 SGDLS and CDR2 YYNGEE come from the germline V gene. The CDR3 protein is CASSAGTGMFGLRGEAFF. The CDR3 DNA follows: TGTGCCAGCAGCGCCGGGACAGGGATGTTCGGATTGCGAGGAGAAGCTTTCTTT. Full variable domain (outside the CDR3, taken from reference TRBV9 and TRBJ1-1): DSGVTQTPKHLITATGQRVTLRCSPRSGDLSVYWYQQSLDQGLQFLIQYYNGEERAKGNILERFSAQQFPDLHSELNLSSLELGDSALYFCASSAGTGMFGLRGEAFFGQGTRLTVV.

The rearrangement joins TRBV5-1 to TRBJ2-7; D is unclear. Germline lookup yields CDR1 SGHRS and CDR2 YFSETQ. Trimming cost V 0 bases and J 3 bases, with 13 bases left between them. There are 15 residues in the CDR3. The CDR3 here is CASSLEAPRGYEQYF. CDR3 sequence (DNA): TGCGCCAGCAGCTTGGAGGCTCCGCGAGGCTACGAGCAGTACTTC.

The chain links TRBV6-6 to TRBJ1-5; TRBD1 agrees at 8 bases. V gave up 6 bases and J gave up 3 bases; unmatched junction bases: 7. The CDR3 consists of 15 residues. Looked up from germline, CDR1 is MNHNY and CDR2 is SVGAGI (reference sequence). The CDR3 loop is CASREQGGVNQPQHF. The CDR3 DNA reads as TGTGCCAGCAGAGAACAGGGGGGGGTCAATCAGCCCCAGCATTTT.

V usage is TRBV21-1 and J usage is TRBJ2-5; the table gives TRBD2 as D, unverified against the DNA. TRBV21-1 is a known pseudogene. CDR3 length: 19 residues. The CDR3 bases are TGTGCCAGCAGCCGGAAAACAGTATGGGGACTAGCGGGAGAAGAGACCCAGTACTTC. It yields the protein CASSRKTVWGLAGEETQYF.

The chain carries TRBV5-1 and TRBJ2-5; TRBD2 matches 7 bases. CDR1 is SGHRS, CDR2 YFSETQ, per germline. The V segment lost 4 bases and the J segment 4 bases; nucleotides outside the gene matches: 7. The CDR3 is made up of 14 amino acids. CDR3 protein: CASSGGDPGETQYF. The CDR3 DNA is TGCGCCAGCAGCGGGGGGGATCCCGGAGAGACCCAGTACTTC.

The genes are TRBV18 and TRBJ1-1; D is unclear. This CDR3 comprises 16 residues. The germline gives CDR1 KGHSH, CDR2 LQKENI. V was trimmed by 6 bases and J by 4 bases, leaving 21 bases between them. The CDR3: CASSLAAFASGTEAFF. The CDR3 nucleotides are TGTGCCAGCTCCTTAGCCGCCTTCGCAAGTGGCACTGAAGCTTTCTTT.

The genes are TRBV5-1 and TRBJ2-7, with 12 bases lining up with TRBD2. The V gene's germline CDR1 is SGHRS and CDR2 YFSETQ. Trimming at V came to 2 bases and at J to 3 bases, leaving 24 bases not matched to a gene. There are 22 residues in the CDR3. This chain's CDR3 is CASSFQSLTSGGRRRPYYEQYF. The DNA of the CDR3 is TGCGCCAGCAGCTTTCAATCCCTGACTAGCGGGGGACGTCGCAGACCTTACTACGAGCAGTACTTC.

The rearrangement uses TRBV9 and TRBJ2-1; tentative D call: TRBD1 (6 bases). CDR1 is SGDLS, CDR2 YYNGEE, per germline. The length of the CDR3 is 13 residues. V was shortened by 4 bases and J by 7 bases, with 12 bases between the two germline ends. CDR3 sequence (DNA): TGTGCCAGCAGCTCCGGGACATGGAATGAGCAGTTCTTC. Translated, it gives CASSSGTWNEQFF.

This chain links TRBV3-1 (or the pseudogene TRBV3-2) with TRBJ2-5, with D possibly being TRBD1 (6 bases). CDR1 LGHDT and CDR2 YNNKEL come from the germline V gene (reference sequence). The CDR3 runs to 15 residues. Trimming took 1 base from V and 3 from J, leaving 12 bases between them. CDR3: CASSQVQGSKETQYF. The CDR3 DNA is TGTGCCAGCAGCCAAGTACAGGGCTCCAAAGAGACCCAGTACTTC.

The chain joins TRBV5-4 to TRBJ1-2; D is possibly TRBD1 (6 bases). This CDR3 comprises 15 residues. With 0 bases removed from V and 6 bases from J, the gap between germline ends came to 15 bases. The germline V gene has CDR1 SGHNT and CDR2 YYREEE (reference sequence). CDR3 DNA: TGTGCCAGCAGCTTGGACCCCCGGACAGAGAATGGCTACACCTTC. Translated: CASSLDPRTENGYTF. Based on the CDR3 plus reference TRBV5-4 and TRBJ1-2, the full variable domain is ETGVTQSPTHLIKTRGQQVTLRCSSQSGHNTVSWYQQALGQGPQFIFQYYREEENGRGNFPPRFSGLQFPNYSSELNVNALELDDSALYLCASSLDPRTENGYTFGSGTRLTVV.

As to this clone: A read error may be the cause here, since a much bigger clone is one base away. The chain has TRBV12-3 or TRBV12-4 and TRBJ1-1; a weak D match, TRBD1 (6 bases). The CDR3 contains 13 residues. V was pared by 4 bases and J by 3 bases, with 9 bases between. The CDR3, as DNA: TGTGCCAGCAGTTCGAACAGGGACACTGAAGCTTTCTTT. It is translated as CASSSNRDTEAFF.